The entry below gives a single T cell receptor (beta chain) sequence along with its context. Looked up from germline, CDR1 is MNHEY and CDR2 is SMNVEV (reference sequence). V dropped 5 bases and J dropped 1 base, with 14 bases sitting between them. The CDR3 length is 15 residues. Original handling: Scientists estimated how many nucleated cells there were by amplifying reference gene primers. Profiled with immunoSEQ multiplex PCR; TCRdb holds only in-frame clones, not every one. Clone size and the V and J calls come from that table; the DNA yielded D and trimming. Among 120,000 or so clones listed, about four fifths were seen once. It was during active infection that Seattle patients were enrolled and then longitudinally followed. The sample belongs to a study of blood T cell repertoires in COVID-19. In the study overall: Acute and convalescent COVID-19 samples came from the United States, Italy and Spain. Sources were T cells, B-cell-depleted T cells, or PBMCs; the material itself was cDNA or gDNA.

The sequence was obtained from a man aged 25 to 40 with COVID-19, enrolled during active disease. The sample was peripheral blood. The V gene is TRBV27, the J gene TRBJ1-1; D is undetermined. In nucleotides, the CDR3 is TGTGCCAGCAGTGCAGGCGGGGTGTCGAACACTGAAGCTTTCTTT. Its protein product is CASSAGGVSNTEAFF.